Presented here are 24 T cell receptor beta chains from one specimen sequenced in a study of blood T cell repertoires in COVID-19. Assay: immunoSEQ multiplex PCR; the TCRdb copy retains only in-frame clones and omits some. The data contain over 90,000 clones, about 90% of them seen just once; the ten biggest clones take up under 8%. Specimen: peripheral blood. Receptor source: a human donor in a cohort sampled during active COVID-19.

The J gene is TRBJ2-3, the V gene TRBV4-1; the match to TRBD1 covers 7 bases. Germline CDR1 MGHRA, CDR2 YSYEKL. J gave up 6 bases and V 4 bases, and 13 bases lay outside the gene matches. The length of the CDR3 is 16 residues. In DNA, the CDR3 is TGCGCCAGCAGCCTCCGACAGGGTACTAGAGGGGATACGCAGTATTTT. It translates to CASSLRQGTRGDTQYF.

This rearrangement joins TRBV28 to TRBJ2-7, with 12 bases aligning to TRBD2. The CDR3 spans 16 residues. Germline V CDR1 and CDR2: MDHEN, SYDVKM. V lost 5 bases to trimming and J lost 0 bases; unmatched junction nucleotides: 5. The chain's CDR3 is CASSLSTSGSSYEQYF. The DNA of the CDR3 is TGTGCCAGCAGTCTCTCGACTAGCGGGAGCTCCTACGAGCAGTACTTC. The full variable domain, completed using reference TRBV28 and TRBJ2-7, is DVKVTQSSRYLVKRTGEKVFLECVQDMDHENMFWYRQDPGLGLRLIYFSYDVKMKEKGDIPEGYSVSREKKERFSLILESASTNQTSMYLCASSLSTSGSSYEQYFGPGTRLTVT.

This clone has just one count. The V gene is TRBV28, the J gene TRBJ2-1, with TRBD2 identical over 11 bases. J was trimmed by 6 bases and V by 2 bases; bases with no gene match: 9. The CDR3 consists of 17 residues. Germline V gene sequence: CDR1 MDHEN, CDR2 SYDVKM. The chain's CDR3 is CASSLPFVSGRGNEQFF. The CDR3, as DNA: TGTGCCAGCAGTTTACCCTTTGTTAGCGGGAGGGGCAATGAGCAGTTCTTC.

DNA of the CDR3: TGTGCCAGCAGTCTTAACTTGGACAGCCGGACTCTCTATGGCTACACCTTC. Translating it yields CASSLNLDSRTLYGYTF. The rearrangement joins TRBV6-6 to TRBJ1-2; TRBD1 is a possible D gene (6 bases). The germline CDR1 and CDR2 sequences are MNHNY and SVGAGI (reference sequence). Between the trimmed V and J ends, which lost 5 bases and 4 bases, there was a span of 23 bases. CDR3 length equals 17 residues.

The CDR3 here is CASSQGRDGLNTEAFF. CDR3 nucleotide sequence: TGTGCCAGCAGCCAAGGGAGGGACGGCCTGAACACTGAAGCTTTCTTT. The V call is TRBV3-1 (or the pseudogene TRBV3-2), the J call TRBJ1-1, with D possibly matching TRBD1 (5 bases). This CDR3 is 16 amino acids long. Trimming took 1 base from V and 0 from J, leaving 12 bases between them. In germline, CDR1 is LGHDT, CDR2 YNNKEL (reference sequence).

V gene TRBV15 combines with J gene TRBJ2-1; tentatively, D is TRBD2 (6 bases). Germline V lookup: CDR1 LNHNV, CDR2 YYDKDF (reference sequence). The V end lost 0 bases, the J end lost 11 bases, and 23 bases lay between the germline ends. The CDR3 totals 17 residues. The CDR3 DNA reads TGTGCCACCAGCAGAGAAGGGACCGGGACTTCCACGAGCAAGCAGTTCTTC. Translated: CATSREGTGTSTSKQFF.

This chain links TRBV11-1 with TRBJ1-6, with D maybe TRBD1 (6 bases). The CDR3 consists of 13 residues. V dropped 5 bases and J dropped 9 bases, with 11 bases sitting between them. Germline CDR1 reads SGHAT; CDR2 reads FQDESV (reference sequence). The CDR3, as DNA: TGTGCCAGCAGCGGGGTCAGGGGTTCACCCCTCCACTTT. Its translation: CASSGVRGSPLHF.

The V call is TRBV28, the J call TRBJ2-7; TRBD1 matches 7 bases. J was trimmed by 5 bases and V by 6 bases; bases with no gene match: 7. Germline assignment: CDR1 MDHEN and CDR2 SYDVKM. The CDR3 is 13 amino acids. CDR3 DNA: TGTGCCAGCAGGAAGACAGGGCTACACGAGCAGTACTTC. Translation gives CASRKTGLHEQYF. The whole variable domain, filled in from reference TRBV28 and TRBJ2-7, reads DVKVTQSSRYLVKRTGEKVFLECVQDMDHENMFWYRQDPGLGLRLIYFSYDVKMKEKGDIPEGYSVSREKKERFSLILESASTNQTSMYLCASRKTGLHEQYFGPGTRLTVT.

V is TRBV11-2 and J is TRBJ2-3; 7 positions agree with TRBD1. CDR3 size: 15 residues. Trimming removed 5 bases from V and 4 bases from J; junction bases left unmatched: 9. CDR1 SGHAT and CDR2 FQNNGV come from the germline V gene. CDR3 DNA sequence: TGTGCCAGCAGCGCCCCGGGACAGTCCCCAGATACGCAGTATTTT. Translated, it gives CASSAPGQSPDTQYF.

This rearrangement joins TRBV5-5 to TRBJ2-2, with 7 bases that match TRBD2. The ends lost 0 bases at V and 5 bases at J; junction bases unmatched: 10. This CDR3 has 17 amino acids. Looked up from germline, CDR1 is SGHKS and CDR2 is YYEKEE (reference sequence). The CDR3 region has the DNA TGTGCCAGCAGCTTGGCCGTCGCTAGCGGCGGAACCGGGGAGCTGTTTTTT. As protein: CASSLAVASGGTGELFF.

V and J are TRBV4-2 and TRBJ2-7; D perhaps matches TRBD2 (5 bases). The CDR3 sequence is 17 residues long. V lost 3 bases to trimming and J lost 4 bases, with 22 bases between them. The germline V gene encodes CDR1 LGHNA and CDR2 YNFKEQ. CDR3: CASSQEVATVRSYEQYF. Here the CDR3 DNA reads TGTGCCAGCAGCCAGGAAGTAGCGACCGTACGAAGTTACGAGCAGTACTTC.

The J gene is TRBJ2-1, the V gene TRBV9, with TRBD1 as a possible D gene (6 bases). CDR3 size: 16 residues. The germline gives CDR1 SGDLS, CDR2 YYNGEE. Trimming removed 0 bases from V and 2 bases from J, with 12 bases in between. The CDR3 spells CASSVDGTITYNEQFF. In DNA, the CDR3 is TGTGCCAGCAGCGTAGATGGGACAATTACCTACAATGAGCAGTTCTTC.

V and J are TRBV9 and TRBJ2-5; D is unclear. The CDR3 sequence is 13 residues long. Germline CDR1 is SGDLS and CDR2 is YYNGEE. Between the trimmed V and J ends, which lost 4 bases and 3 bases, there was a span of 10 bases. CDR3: CASSRQPEETQYF. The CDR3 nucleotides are TGTGCCAGCAGCAGACAACCGGAAGAGACCCAGTACTTC.

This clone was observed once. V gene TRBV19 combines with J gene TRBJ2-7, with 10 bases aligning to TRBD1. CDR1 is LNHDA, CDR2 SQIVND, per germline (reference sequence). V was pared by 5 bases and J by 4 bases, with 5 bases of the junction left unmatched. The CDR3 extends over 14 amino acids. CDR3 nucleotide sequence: TGTGCCAGTAGTTCCCGGGACAGGGGATACGAGCAGTACTTC. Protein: CASSSRDRGYEQYF.

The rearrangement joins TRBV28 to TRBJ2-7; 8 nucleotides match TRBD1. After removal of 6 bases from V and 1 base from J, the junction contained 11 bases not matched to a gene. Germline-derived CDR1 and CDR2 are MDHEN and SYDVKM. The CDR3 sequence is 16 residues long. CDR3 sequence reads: CASSTPWTGSSYEQYF. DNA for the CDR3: TGTGCCAGCAGCACACCCTGGACAGGGTCATCCTACGAGCAGTACTTC.

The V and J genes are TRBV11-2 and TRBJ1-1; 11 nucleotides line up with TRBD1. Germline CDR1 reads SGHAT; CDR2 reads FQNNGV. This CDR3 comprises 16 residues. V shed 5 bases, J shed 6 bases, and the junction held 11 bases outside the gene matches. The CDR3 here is CASSQTTPGQGAEAFF. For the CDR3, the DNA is TGTGCCAGCAGCCAAACCACTCCGGGACAGGGGGCTGAAGCTTTCTTT.

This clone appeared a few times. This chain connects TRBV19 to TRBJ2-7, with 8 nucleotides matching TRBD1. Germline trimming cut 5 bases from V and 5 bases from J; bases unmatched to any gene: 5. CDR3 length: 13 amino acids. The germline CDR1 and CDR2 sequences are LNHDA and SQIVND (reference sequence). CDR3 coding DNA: TGTGCCAGTAGTCCAGGGGGCATCGACGAGCAGTACTTC. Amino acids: CASSPGGIDEQYF.

CDR3 nucleotide sequence: TGCGCCAGCAGCTTAAGGGGACAGGGCCACGAGCAGTACTTC. Protein: CASSLRGQGHEQYF. The chain employs TRBV5-1 and TRBJ2-7; 9 bases are a match to TRBD1. The CDR3 totals 14 residues. Germline loops: CDR1 SGHRS, CDR2 YFSETQ. The V gene end was trimmed by 2 bases and the J gene end by 5 bases; junction bases not matched to a gene: 5.

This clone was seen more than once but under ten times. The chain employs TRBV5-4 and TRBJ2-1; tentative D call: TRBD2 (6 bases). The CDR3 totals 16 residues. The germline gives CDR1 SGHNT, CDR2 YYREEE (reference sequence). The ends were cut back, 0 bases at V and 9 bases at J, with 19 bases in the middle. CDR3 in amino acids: CASSLGDEGGVGEQFF. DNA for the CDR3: TGTGCCAGCAGCTTGGGTGATGAGGGCGGGGTTGGTGAGCAGTTCTTC.

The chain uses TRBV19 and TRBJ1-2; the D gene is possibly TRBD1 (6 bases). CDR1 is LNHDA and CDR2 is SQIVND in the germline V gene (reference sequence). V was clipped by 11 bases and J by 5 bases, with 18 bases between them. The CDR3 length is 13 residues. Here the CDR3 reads CAASPGTKYGYTF. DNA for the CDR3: TGTGCCGCATCGCCAGGGACAAAGTATGGCTACACCTTC.

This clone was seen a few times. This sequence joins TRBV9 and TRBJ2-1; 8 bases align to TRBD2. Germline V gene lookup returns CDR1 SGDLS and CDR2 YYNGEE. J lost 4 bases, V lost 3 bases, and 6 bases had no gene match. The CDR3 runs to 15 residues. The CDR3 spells CASSAGLATYNEQFF. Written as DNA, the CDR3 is TGTGCCAGCAGCGCTGGACTAGCCACGTACAATGAGCAGTTCTTC.

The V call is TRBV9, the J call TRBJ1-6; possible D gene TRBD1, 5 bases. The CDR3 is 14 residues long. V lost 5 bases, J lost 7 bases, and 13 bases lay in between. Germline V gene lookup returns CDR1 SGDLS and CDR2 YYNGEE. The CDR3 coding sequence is TGTGCCAGCAGTGCACAGGAGACGAATTCACCCCTCCACTTT. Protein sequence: CASSAQETNSPLHF.

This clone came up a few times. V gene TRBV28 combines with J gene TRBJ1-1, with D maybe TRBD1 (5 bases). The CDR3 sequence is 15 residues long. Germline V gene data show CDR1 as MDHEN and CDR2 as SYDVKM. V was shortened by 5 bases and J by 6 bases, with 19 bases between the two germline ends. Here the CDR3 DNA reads TGTGCCAGCAGTCCCCCCCGTGGCGGGGGGTCTGAAGCTTTCTTT. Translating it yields CASSPPRGGGSEAFF.

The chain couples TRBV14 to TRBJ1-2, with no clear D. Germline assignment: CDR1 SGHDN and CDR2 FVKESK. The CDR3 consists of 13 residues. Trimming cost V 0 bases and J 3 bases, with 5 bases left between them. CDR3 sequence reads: CASSQDLYYGYTF. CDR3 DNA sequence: TGTGCCAGCAGCCAAGACTTGTACTATGGCTACACCTTC.